The entry that follows covers one TCR beta chain sequence. This clone's antigen is unknown. It has no much larger one-base neighbor in the sample; base qualities were not kept. The data were taken from a study of blood T cell repertoires in COVID-19 (dated by TCRdb to 2018 to 2020). A note on the overall study: Samples from collaborators originated in the United States, Italy and Spain and spanned both the acute and convalescent phases of COVID-19. A de-identified subject ID, COVID-19 status, age in years and sex were almost always included in the sample metadata. HLA class I and class II types, where available, came from metadata supplied by the sample provider rather than from assay-based typing. The samples were drawn from two sources: the first 160 participants of the ongoing ImmuneRACE study, and 1,000 to 1,500 subjects contributed by 6 global collaborators. The dataset comprised deeply sampled blood TCRbeta repertoires from subjects exposed to, actively infected with, or recovered from COVID-19. The repertoires were made available in a free public database intended to serve as a resource for research on the immune response to SARS-CoV-2. The prospective study material was composed of cDNA or gDNA derived from T cells, B-cell-depleted T cells, or PBMCs. What the study reported, not specific to this receptor: The amount of clinical and demographic metadata varied by source and participant and was provided uncurated.

Reading from cysteine to phenylalanine, the CDR3 counts 15 amino acids. Only the CDR3 region is kept as DNA, spanning 45 bases read in frame from base 1. Looking up the germline V gene (reference sequence) yields CDR1 SEHNR and CDR2 FQNEAQ. The junction shows trimming of 3 bases on V and 5 bases on J, and the gene matches do not reach 5 bases of it. Collaborating institutions collected whole blood in K2EDTA tubes following their own protocols. For TCRbeta analysis, collaborators shipped samples in one of three forms: frozen whole blood, isolated PBMCs, or DNA extracted from either of those sample types. TCRbeta CDR3 regions were amplified from genomic DNA by means of the immunoSEQ Assay, a bias-controlled multiplex PCR. The paper's processing steps were these. The number of nucleated cells in each sample was estimated by amplification of reference gene primers within the assay. To quantify the absolute abundance of each unique TCRbeta CDR3 rearrangement, sequence reads were collapsed and filtered. For each sample, productive Simpson clonality was calculated by taking the square root of Simpson's diversity index across productive rearrangements. Imported from immuneACCESS, the table was reduced by TCRdb to in-frame sequences with V and J called. These copies leave out some clones; in studies compared against another copy, an unresolved V gene accounts for under half, and the cause of the remainder is not known. That table furnishes V, J and clone size, whereas the DNA furnished D and trimming. In all, the sample holds some 270,000 clones, and around 90% of those were seen once. The ten most abundant clones make up 2% to 2.5% of the sample.

This TCR was recovered from a middle-aged man with acute or convalescent COVID-19. The receptor chain draws on TRBV7-9 and TRBJ1-2, and TRBD1 aligns with 11 junction nucleotides. The material sequenced was peripheral blood. The DNA sequence follows: TGTGCCAGCAGCTTGGGACAGGGGGTCCATTATGGCTACACCTTC. This translates into CASSLGQGVHYGYTF.